Shown below are 26 T cell receptor beta chains from a single sample sequenced in a study of blood T cell repertoires in COVID-19. Sequenced by immunoSEQ multiplex PCR; TCRdb stores in-frame clones only, minus some. The table records fewer than 300,000 clones, about 86% of them present only once. The sequencing sample was made of peripheral blood. The receptors stem from a woman in her 30s with COVID-19, enrolled during active disease.

About this clone itself: The sample holds other DNA sequences that translate to the same CDR3. The CDR3 DNA follows: TGTGCCAGCAGTGTCGACAGAGCCTACGAGCAGTACTTC. This codes for CASSVDRAYEQYF. This chain links TRBV2 with TRBJ2-7, with a possible D match to TRBD1 (5 bases). Per germline, CDR1 SNHLY and CDR2 FYNNEI. V shed 4 bases and J shed 2 bases, with 9 bases lying between them. The CDR3 is made up of 13 amino acids.

V usage is TRBV5-1 and J usage is TRBJ2-7; maybe TRBD2 (6 bases). Germline V gives CDR1 SGHRS, CDR2 YFSETQ. V was clipped by 3 bases and J by 6 bases, with 19 bases between them. The CDR3 is 15 residues long. This CDR3 reads CASSSTGAGRFEQYF. The CDR3 nucleotides read TGCGCCAGCAGCTCCACCGGGGCAGGGAGGTTCGAGCAGTACTTC. The full variable domain, completed using reference TRBV5-1 and TRBJ2-7, is KAGVTQTPRYLIKTRGQQVTLSCSPISGHRSVSWYQQTPGQGLQFLFEYFSETQRNKGNFPGRFSGRQFSNSRSEMNVSTLELGDSALYLCASSSTGAGRFEQYFGPGTRLTVT.

This chain connects TRBV27 to TRBJ1-1, with D tentatively TRBD1 (6 bases). The CDR3 covers 15 residues. Looked up from germline, CDR1 is MNHEY and CDR2 is SMNVEV (reference sequence). Between the trimmed V and J ends, which lost 1 base and 4 bases, there was a span of 13 bases. The DNA of the CDR3 is TGTGCCAGCAGTTTATATACAGGGCGGGCCACTGAAGCTTTCTTT. Translated: CASSLYTGRATEAFF.

V and J are TRBV15 and TRBJ2-1; 15 bases map to TRBD2. In germline, CDR1 is LNHNV, CDR2 YYDKDF (reference sequence). There are 19 residues in the CDR3. V lost 5 bases to trimming and J lost 3 bases; unmatched junction nucleotides: 11. The CDR3 region is CATSFPSGTSGGIYNEQFF. CDR3 DNA sequence: TGTGCCACCAGCTTCCCTTCCGGGACTAGCGGGGGGATCTACAATGAGCAGTTCTTC.

The chain is built from TRBV28 and TRBJ2-3; D is unresolved. CDR3 length: 11 residues. Looked up from germline, CDR1 is MDHEN and CDR2 is SYDVKM. The V and J ends lost 3 bases and 5 bases respectively, with 3 bases between them. The CDR3 sequence: CASSFVDTQYF. The CDR3 DNA sequence: TGTGCCAGCAGTTTCGTAGATACGCAGTATTTT.

The V gene is TRBV2, the J gene TRBJ1-2, with TRBD1 matching over 9 bases. The CDR3 has 15 residues. The germline V gene encodes CDR1 SNHLY and CDR2 FYNNEI. V lost 4 bases, J lost 6 bases, and 9 bases stayed unmatched. CDR3 in DNA: TGTGCCAGCAGTGTTAAGGGGACAGGGATAAATGGCTACACCTTC. Its protein is CASSVKGTGINGYTF.

This sequence joins TRBV5-1 and TRBJ1-6; 8 bases line up with TRBD1. CDR1 is SGHRS, CDR2 YFSETQ, per germline. The CDR3 runs 17 residues. The V gene end was trimmed by 0 bases and the J gene end by 6 bases; junction bases not matched to a gene: 8. The CDR3 spells CASSLEALTGANSPLHF. The CDR3 region has the DNA TGCGCCAGCAGCTTGGAGGCCCTGACAGGGGCTAATTCACCCCTCCACTTT. Using reference TRBV5-1 and TRBJ1-6 for the parts outside the CDR3, the full variable domain is KAGVTQTPRYLIKTRGQQVTLSCSPISGHRSVSWYQQTPGQGLQFLFEYFSETQRNKGNFPGRFSGRQFSNSRSEMNVSTLELGDSALYLCASSLEALTGANSPLHFGNGTRLTVT.

The J gene is TRBJ2-3, the V gene TRBV18; perhaps TRBD1 as D (6 bases). The ends were cut back, 4 bases at V and 4 bases at J, with 18 bases in the middle. Germline V gene sequence: CDR1 KGHSH, CDR2 LQKENI. There are 16 residues in the CDR3. The CDR3: CASSLGPRGSADTQYF. CDR3 sequence (DNA): TGTGCCAGCTCACTCGGTCCCAGGGGATCGGCAGATACGCAGTATTTT.

This rearrangement joins TRBV5-4 to TRBJ2-7, with TRBD1 identical over 9 bases. This CDR3 is built from 17 residues. CDR1 SGHNT and CDR2 YYREEE come from the germline V gene (reference sequence). Trimming cost V 0 bases and J 0 bases; bases outside gene matches: 7. This CDR3 is CASSLDRGQGGSYEQYF. The CDR3 DNA follows: TGTGCCAGCAGCTTGGACAGGGGGCAAGGTGGCTCCTACGAGCAGTACTTC.

About this clone: At one of its ends the junction is not consistent with the germline gene, which may arise from a read error. The V call is TRBV6-5, the J call TRBJ2-2; a possible D gene is TRBD2 (5 bases). Germline V gene data show CDR1 as MNHEY and CDR2 as SVGAGI. The CDR3 runs to 15 residues. CDR3 residues: CASSYSWSGTGELFF. CDR3 nucleotides: TGTGCCAGCAGCTACTCCTGGTCGGGGACCGGGGAGCTGTTTTTT.

This rearrangement joins TRBV27 to TRBJ1-2; D remains ambiguous. Trimming pared 4 bases from V and 8 bases from J, leaving 17 bases between. CDR3 length: 14 amino acids. CDR1 MNHEY and CDR2 SMNVEV come from the germline V gene (reference sequence). The CDR3 region is CASSSVEFLEGYTF. CDR3 in DNA: TGTGCCAGCAGTTCCGTAGAGTTCCTAGAAGGCTACACCTTC.

The V gene is TRBV5-1, the J gene TRBJ1-1, with 10 nucleotides matching TRBD1. This CDR3 region has 15 residues. Germline lookup yields CDR1 SGHRS and CDR2 YFSETQ. V trimming: 4 bases; J trimming: 1 base; junction bases outside the gene matches: 4. The CDR3 sequence: CASSGRDRGNTEAFF. The CDR3 region has the DNA TGCGCCAGCAGCGGCCGGGACAGGGGGAACACTGAAGCTTTCTTT. Using reference TRBV5-1 and TRBJ1-1 for the parts outside the CDR3, the full variable domain is KAGVTQTPRYLIKTRGQQVTLSCSPISGHRSVSWYQQTPGQGLQFLFEYFSETQRNKGNFPGRFSGRQFSNSRSEMNVSTLELGDSALYLCASSGRDRGNTEAFFGQGTRLTVV.

V usage is TRBV7-8 and J usage is TRBJ2-3, with 14 bases matching TRBD2. The V segment lost 6 bases and the J segment 6 bases; nucleotides outside the gene matches: 11. CDR1 and CDR2 from the germline V gene are SGHVS and FQNEAQ. This CDR3 is built from 17 residues. CDR3 region: CASRTNPGLAGVDTQYF. The CDR3 DNA reads as TGTGCCAGCAGAACCAACCCGGGACTAGCGGGGGTGGATACGCAGTATTTT.

As concerns this clone: Other DNA sequences in the same sample also yield this CDR3. V usage is TRBV4-1 and J usage is TRBJ1-2; D may be TRBD1 (6 bases). Germline V lookup: CDR1 MGHRA, CDR2 YSYEKL. V lost 2 bases and J lost 5, with 9 bases in between. There are 13 residues in the CDR3. The CDR3 here is CASSQRGGYGYTF. DNA for the CDR3: TGCGCCAGCAGCCAAAGGGGGGGGTATGGCTACACCTTC.

The J gene is TRBJ2-7, the V gene TRBV6-5; weak D call: TRBD1 (6 bases). CDR1 MNHEY and CDR2 SVGAGI come from the germline V gene. The length of the CDR3 is 13 residues. The V end lost 5 bases, the J end lost 5 bases, and 13 bases lay between the germline ends. The CDR3 bases are TGTGCCAGCAGTCCGGAGACAGGAGACGAGCAGTACTTC. Translating it yields CASSPETGDEQYF.

The chain employs TRBV15 and TRBJ2-1, with 11 bases aligning to TRBD2. The length of the CDR3 is 17 residues. CDR1 and CDR2 (germline): LNHNV, YYDKDF (reference sequence). Losses at the gene ends were 5 bases for V and 7 bases for J; bases not matched to a gene: 13. CDR3 in amino acids: CATSSLKPSGGRNEQFF. The CDR3, as DNA: TGTGCCACCAGCTCCCTCAAACCTAGCGGGGGGCGGAATGAGCAGTTCTTC. Full variable domain (outside the CDR3, taken from reference TRBV15 and TRBJ2-1): DAMVIQNPRYQVTQFGKPVTLSCSQTLNHNVMYWYQQKSSQAPKLLFHYYDKDFNNEADTPDNFQSRRPNTSFCFLDIRSPGLGDTAMYLCATSSLKPSGGRNEQFFGPGTRLTVL.

J is TRBJ1-6 and V is TRBV3-1 (or the pseudogene TRBV3-2), with D perhaps matching TRBD1 (6 bases). Germline-derived CDR1 and CDR2 are LGHDT and YNNKEL (reference sequence). V lost 4 bases, J lost 13 bases, and 14 bases lay in between. This CDR3 is 13 amino acids long. The CDR3 reads CASSRTAGGPLHF. In DNA form, the CDR3 reads TGTGCCAGCAGCCGGACAGCCGGGGGGCCCCTCCACTTT.

The chain joins TRBV4-1 to TRBJ1-1; D possibly corresponds to TRBD1 (6 bases). The V end lost 4 bases, the J end lost 1 base, and 16 bases lay between the germline ends. From germline, CDR1 is MGHRA and CDR2 YSYEKL. The CDR3 runs to 16 residues. The CDR3 nucleotides are TGCGCCAGCAGCCCAATACCGACAGGAGAGAACACTGAAGCTTTCTTT. Protein sequence: CASSPIPTGENTEAFF.

The J gene is TRBJ1-1, the V gene TRBV20-1; D remains ambiguous. The CDR3 is 12 amino acids. V was pared by 3 bases and J by 4 bases, with 9 bases between. Germline CDR1 and CDR2: DFQATT and SNEGSKA (reference sequence). CDR3: CSASRGFTEAFF. Here the CDR3 DNA reads TGCAGTGCTAGTCGGGGATTCACTGAAGCTTTCTTT.

The V gene is TRBV5-5, the J gene TRBJ1-2; 7 nucleotides align to TRBD1. Trimming at V came to 4 bases and at J to 4 bases, leaving 4 bases not matched to a gene. The CDR3 runs 13 residues. Germline lookup yields CDR1 SGHKS and CDR2 YYEKEE (reference sequence). The CDR3 nucleotides read TGTGCCAGCAGCATGGGACAGCCCTATGGCTACACCTTC. The encoded protein is CASSMGQPYGYTF.

The gene calls are TRBV7-9 and TRBJ2-7; weak D call: TRBD1 (6 bases). The CDR3 runs 16 residues. V gave up 4 bases and J gave up 2 bases, with 18 bases separating them. Germline V gene lookup returns CDR1 SEHNR and CDR2 FQNEAQ (reference sequence). CDR3 nucleotides: TGTGCCAGCAGCTCCCCCCGGGTGGGACACCCCTACGAGCAGTACTTC. This sequence encodes CASSSPRVGHPYEQYF.

V is TRBV2 and J is TRBJ2-7; a possible D gene is TRBD2 (5 bases). In germline, CDR1 is SNHLY, CDR2 FYNNEI. CDR3 length: 15 residues. Trimming took 7 bases from V and 3 from J, leaving 19 bases between them. The CDR3 spells CASTRSPSSYYEQYF. In DNA, the CDR3 is TGTGCCAGCACCCGAAGCCCTAGCTCTTACTACGAGCAGTACTTC.

The V and J genes are TRBV29-1 and TRBJ2-3; 7 bases map to TRBD1. V gave up 3 bases and J gave up 0 bases; unmatched junction bases: 6. Germline loops: CDR1 SQVTM, CDR2 ANQGSEA. This CDR3 has 15 amino acids. The CDR3 nucleotides read TGCAGCGTTGATAGGGCAGGGGGTAGCACAGATACGCAGTATTTT. Translation: CSVDRAGGSTDTQYF.

The gene calls are TRBV29-1 and TRBJ1-1; D remains unclear. CDR3 length equals 14 residues. Germline V gene data show CDR1 as SQVTM and CDR2 as ANQGSEA. V lost 2 bases and J lost 0, with 10 bases in between. The CDR3 nucleotides read TGCAGCGTTGAACGAAAGCTAATGAACACTGAAGCTTTCTTT. Its translation: CSVERKLMNTEAFF.

The rearrangement links TRBV6-5 to TRBJ2-7, with TRBD2 matching over 13 bases. This CDR3 spans 13 amino acids. Per germline, CDR1 MNHEY and CDR2 SVGAGI. The V segment lost 10 bases and the J segment 4 bases; nucleotides outside the gene matches: 4. The CDR3 here is CATGLAGEYEQYF. In DNA, the CDR3 is TGTGCCACCGGACTAGCGGGGGAGTACGAGCAGTACTTC.

The rearrangement uses TRBV11-2 and TRBJ2-7; maybe TRBD2 (5 bases). CDR3 length equals 15 residues. CDR1 and CDR2 from the germline V gene are SGHAT and FQNNGV. V shed 2 bases and J shed 2 bases, with 13 bases lying between them. The CDR3 DNA follows: TGTGCCAGCAGCTTAAGGCGGGTACTTACCTACGAGCAGTACTTC. Its translation is CASSLRRVLTYEQYF.